This TCR beta chain originates from a study of shared clonotypes between healthy human individuals. Generated by immunoSEQ multiplex PCR, the TCRdb table keeps only in-frame clones and is missing some. The repertoire holds around 2.1 million clones, with about 94% as singletons. Adult Caucasians living in Nashville, Tennessee made up all of the donors. The sequence came from a man aged 18 to 30 in good health. The specimen was naive CD4+ T cells sorted from blood. Subset: CD45RA+ positively selected.

DNA of the CDR3: TGTGCCAGCAGCGATCTACAGGGGGCTGGTGGAAACACCATATATTTT. Its protein product is CASSDLQGAGGNTIYF. This chain uses TRBV5-5 with TRBJ1-3, with TRBD1 matching 9 bases. Unmatched junction bases numbered 8, after V lost 4 bases and J lost 3 bases. The CDR3 extends over 16 amino acids. From germline, CDR1 is SGHKS and CDR2 YYEKEE (reference sequence).